Following are 4 T cell receptor beta chains from one sample sequenced in a study of T cells after yellow fever vaccination. Using its own MiXCR run on the 5' RACE reads, TCRdb lists one record per CDR3 protein. The data show just under 600,000 distinct CDR3 sequences, roughly 14% seen once. The specimen was PBMCs, collected on the day of the yellow fever booster vaccination. These TCRs come from a young man who received the YFV17D yellow fever vaccine.

This clonotype occurred a few times. V gene TRBV27 combines with J gene TRBJ2-7; D is unclear. The germline V gene encodes CDR1 MNHEY and CDR2 SMNVEV (reference sequence). The CDR3 length is 15 residues. V lost 6 bases and J lost 5, with 20 bases in between. CDR3 nucleotides: TGTGCCAGCAGCCAAACGTGGAGATTTGGACACGAGCAGTACTTC. It yields the protein CASSQTWRFGHEQYF.

V gene TRBV5-6 combines with J gene TRBJ2-3; D possibly corresponds to TRBD2 (6 bases). This CDR3 has 17 residues. CDR1 and CDR2 from the germline V gene are SGHDT and YYEEEE. Trimming took 6 bases from V and 0 from J, leaving 20 bases between them. This chain's CDR3 is CASTWDWARASTDTQYF. CDR3 in DNA: TGTGCCAGCACCTGGGACTGGGCACGTGCTAGCACAGATACGCAGTATTTT. The variable domain in full, with the rest retrieved from reference TRBV5-6 and TRBJ2-3, is DAGVTQSPTHLIKTRGQQVTLRCSPKSGHDTVSWYQQALGQGPQFIFQYYEEEERQRGNFPDRFSGHQFPNYSSELNVNALLLGDSALYLCASTWDWARASTDTQYFGPGTRLTVL.

In its sample, this clonotype was seen a few times. This rearrangement joins TRBV27 to TRBJ2-1; the D call may be TRBD1 or TRBD2 (5 bases each). The germline V gene encodes CDR1 MNHEY and CDR2 SMNVEV (reference sequence). The CDR3 has 15 amino acids. V lost 5 bases, J lost 1 base, and 12 bases lay in between. In DNA form, the CDR3 reads TGTGCCAGCAGTACGGGGCAAAATTCCTACAATGAGCAGTTCTTC. Its translation: CASSTGQNSYNEQFF.

The chain is built from TRBV7-3 and TRBJ2-2; perhaps TRBD2 as D (5 bases). Trimming shortened V by 5 bases and J by 5 bases, and 9 bases separated the two germline ends. Germline V lookup: CDR1 SGHTA, CDR2 FQGTGA. The CDR3 has 13 residues. The CDR3 DNA reads as TGTGCCAGCAGCCTAGCATCGACCGGGGAGCTGTTTTTT. Amino acid sequence: CASSLASTGELFF.